The next 25 T cell receptor beta chains were all read from a single sample in a study of blood T cell repertoires in COVID-19. TCRdb's copy holds only in-frame clones and misses some; the assay was immunoSEQ multiplex PCR. The repertoire holds some 250,000 clones, with around 83% as singletons. The sample was peripheral blood. Receptors were obtained from a man aged 25 to 45 who had recovered from COVID-19.

The V and J genes are TRBV5-1 and TRBJ1-4; D ambiguous. The CDR3 extends over 14 amino acids. Trimming removed 5 bases from V and 7 bases from J, with 15 bases in between. The germline V gene has CDR1 SGHRS and CDR2 YFSETQ. The DNA of the CDR3 is TGCGCCAGCAGTATGGCGGAGGTTTCTGAAAAACTGTTTTTT. It codes for CASSMAEVSEKLFF.

The chain couples TRBV4-1 to TRBJ1-1; TRBD1 might be the D (6 bases). The V end was cut by 3 bases, the J end by 4 bases, with 12 bases between. CDR1 is MGHRA and CDR2 is YSYEKL in the germline V gene. This CDR3 has 14 residues. CDR3 in amino acids: CASSHRQETTEAFF. DNA for the CDR3: TGCGCCAGCAGCCACCGACAGGAAACCACTGAAGCTTTCTTT.

The chain carries TRBV27 and TRBJ1-1; D gene unclear. Germline V gene lookup returns CDR1 MNHEY and CDR2 SMNVEV (reference sequence). V dropped 3 bases and J dropped 3 bases, with 11 bases sitting between them. The CDR3 has 14 residues. This chain's CDR3 is CASSFWGGYTEAFF. The CDR3 DNA is TGTGCCAGCAGTTTTTGGGGAGGGTACACTGAAGCTTTCTTT.

The chain links TRBV14 to TRBJ2-5; 11 bases fit TRBD2. CDR1 SGHDN and CDR2 FVKESK come from the germline V gene. The CDR3 totals 16 residues. After removal of 3 bases from V and 5 bases from J, the junction contained 8 bases not matched to a gene. CDR3 region: CASSHQLAGDRETQYF. As DNA, the CDR3 is TGTGCCAGCAGCCATCAACTAGCGGGGGATAGGGAGACCCAGTACTTC. The variable domain in full, completed from reference TRBV14 and TRBJ2-5, reads EAGVTQFPSHSVIEKGQTVTLRCDPISGHDNLYWYRRVMGKEIKFLLHFVKESKQDESGMPNNRFLAERTGGTYSTLKVQPAELEDSGVYFCASSHQLAGDRETQYFGPGTRLLVL.

The chain recombines TRBV18 with TRBJ1-4; D gene unclear. The germline V gene encodes CDR1 KGHSH and CDR2 LQKENI. The CDR3 contains 13 residues. V gave up 3 bases and J gave up 8 bases, with 10 bases separating them. CDR3 coding DNA: TGTGCCAGCTCACCGCGGGAGCGAGAAAAACTGTTTTTT. Translation: CASSPREREKLFF.

This chain joins TRBV5-5 and TRBJ1-1; D remains unclear. V gave up 0 bases and J gave up 4 bases, with 16 bases separating them. The CDR3 has 16 residues. Germline CDR1 is SGHKS and CDR2 is YYEKEE (reference sequence). The CDR3 nucleotides are TGTGCCAGCAGCTTGGCCGTGGTAAGCGCGGGCACTGAAGCTTTCTTT. Translation gives CASSLAVVSAGTEAFF.

This clone was counted a single time. This chain joins TRBV6-5 and TRBJ1-3; 7 nucleotides align to TRBD1. CDR1 is MNHEY, CDR2 SVGAGI, per germline. CDR3 length: 15 residues. V was pared by 4 bases and J by 3 bases, with 6 bases of the junction left unmatched. The CDR3 protein is CASSSGQRGGNTIYF. For the CDR3, the DNA is TGTGCCAGCAGTTCGGGACAGCGAGGTGGAAACACCATATATTTT.

The J gene is TRBJ2-5, the V gene TRBV5-1; no reliable D call. Germline V lookup: CDR1 SGHRS, CDR2 YFSETQ. Trimming stripped 0 bases from V and 1 base from J, with 7 bases between. The CDR3 contains 14 residues. The CDR3 DNA reads TGCGCCAGCAGCTTGGTCAGGATCCAAGAGACCCAGTACTTC. Encoded protein: CASSLVRIQETQYF.

The J gene is TRBJ2-1, the V gene TRBV3-1 (or the pseudogene TRBV3-2), with a weak D call TRBD1 (5 bases). Trimming cost V 1 base and J 10 bases, with 11 bases left between them. The CDR3 is 13 amino acids. CDR1 and CDR2 (germline): LGHDT, YNNKEL (reference sequence). CDR3 in amino acids: CASSQGGSGEQFF. In nucleotides, the CDR3 is TGTGCCAGCAGCCAAGGGGGCTCTGGGGAGCAGTTCTTC.

V is TRBV6-2 or TRBV6-3 and J is TRBJ1-3, with a possible D match to TRBD1 (5 bases). Germline V gives CDR1 MNHEY, CDR2 SVGEGT. The ends were cut back, 3 bases at V and 8 bases at J, with 11 bases in the middle. This CDR3 has 13 amino acids. Here the CDR3 reads CASSYRGRYTIYF. The CDR3 DNA sequence: TGTGCCAGCAGTTATCGGGGGAGGTACACCATATATTTT.

The rearrangement uses TRBV5-6 and TRBJ1-1; tentative D call: TRBD1 (6 bases). Per germline, CDR1 SGHDT and CDR2 YYEEEE. The V end was cut by 3 bases, the J end by 3 bases, with 21 bases between. CDR3 length: 17 residues. CDR3 residues: CASSWGQYPAAYTEAFF. CDR3 in DNA: TGTGCCAGCAGCTGGGGACAATATCCCGCGGCGTACACTGAAGCTTTCTTT.

This clone showed up just once. V usage is TRBV12-3 or TRBV12-4 and J usage is TRBJ1-2; the D is unclear. This CDR3 has 12 amino acids. Deletions cut 3 bases from V and 6 bases from J, with 8 bases between. In DNA, the CDR3 is TGTGCCAGCAGTTTGCAGCGGGATGGCTACACCTTC. Its protein is CASSLQRDGYTF.

The CDR3 nucleotides read TGTGCCAGCAGCCCCCAGGGGGCGGGGAACACTGAAGCTTTCTTT. It is translated as CASSPQGAGNTEAFF. J is TRBJ1-1 and V is TRBV11-2; 8 nucleotides match TRBD1. CDR3 size: 15 residues. Germline assignment: CDR1 SGHAT and CDR2 FQNNGV. V was pared by 5 bases and J by 1 base, with 6 bases of the junction left unmatched.

This clone was seen only a few times. This rearrangement joins TRBV6-5 to TRBJ1-4; 7 bases agree with TRBD1. Trimming at V came to 6 bases and at J to 7 bases, leaving 8 bases not matched to a gene. There are 14 residues in the CDR3. Germline values: CDR1 MNHEY, CDR2 SVGAGI. CDR3 loop: CASSPGQESEKLFF. DNA for the CDR3: TGTGCCAGCAGCCCCGGACAGGAGTCTGAAAAACTGTTTTTT.

Concerning this clone itself: An end of the junction does not agree with germline; a read error may underlie this. The V call is TRBV28, the J call TRBJ1-5; possible D gene TRBD1, 6 bases. Germline V gene sequence: CDR1 MDHEN, CDR2 SYDVKM. This CDR3 comprises 16 residues. The CDR3 DNA reads TGTGCCAGCAGACCTGTCCCGACAGGCAGCAGTCAGCCCCAGCATTTT. Amino acid sequence: CASRPVPTGSSQPQHF.

CDR3 sequence: CASSAPGGREQYF. In nucleotides, the CDR3 is TGTGCCAGCAGCGCCCCGGGGGGACGCGAGCAGTACTTC. The chain has TRBV9 and TRBJ2-7; TRBD2 matches at 7 bases. Germline values: CDR1 SGDLS, CDR2 YYNGEE. V dropped 3 bases and J dropped 6; count of bases not matched to a gene: 6. The CDR3 is made up of 13 amino acids.

The chain joins TRBV6-5 to TRBJ2-1; perhaps TRBD2 as D (5 bases). The V gene's germline CDR1 is MNHEY and CDR2 SVGAGI. V lost 4 bases to trimming and J lost 9 bases, with 10 bases between them. This CDR3 has 12 residues. The CDR3: CASSSPTSEQFF. DNA for the CDR3: TGTGCCAGCAGTTCCCCTACTAGTGAGCAGTTCTTC.

V and J are TRBV15 and TRBJ1-4, with 8 bases aligning to TRBD1. The CDR3 runs to 16 residues. CDR1 LNHNV and CDR2 YYDKDF come from the germline V gene (reference sequence). V shed 6 bases, J shed 0 bases, and the junction held 6 bases outside the gene matches. CDR3 residues: CATRKGQGATNEKLFF. CDR3 coding DNA: TGTGCCACCAGGAAAGGACAGGGTGCAACTAATGAAAAACTGTTTTTT.

DNA for the CDR3: TGTGCCAGCAGCCAGGGGGGGGCCCTCTACGAGCAGTACGTC. This translates into CASSQGGALYEQYV. This chain joins TRBV3-1 (or the pseudogene TRBV3-2) and TRBJ2-7; the D gene is possibly TRBD2 (7 bases). The CDR3 is 14 residues long. The germline V and J ends were trimmed by 3 bases and 3 bases, with 12 bases remaining between them. Germline V gene lookup returns CDR1 LGHDT and CDR2 YNNKEL (reference sequence).

This clone was counted only a few times. Distinct nucleotide sequences in the sample also encode this CDR3. The chain joins TRBV28 to TRBJ1-5; TRBD1 matches 9 bases. Germline V gives CDR1 MDHEN, CDR2 SYDVKM. The length of the CDR3 is 14 residues. V was pared by 6 bases and J by 6 bases, with 6 bases of the junction left unmatched. The CDR3: CASSPRQGGQPQHF. The CDR3 region has the DNA TGTGCCAGCAGCCCCAGACAGGGGGGTCAGCCCCAGCATTTT.

The chain uses TRBV6-1 and TRBJ2-7, with 10 nucleotides matching TRBD1. This CDR3 region has 15 residues. Trimming removed 1 base from V and 6 bases from J; junction bases left unmatched: 6. Germline CDR1 and CDR2: MNHNS and SASEGT. The DNA for the CDR3 is TGTGCCAGCAGTGAAGGGGGACAGGGGTCGGGCGAGCAGTACTTC. Amino acid sequence: CASSEGGQGSGEQYF.

The chain uses TRBV5-1 and TRBJ2-5; D is unresolved. The CDR3 extends over 12 amino acids. From germline, CDR1 is SGHRS and CDR2 YFSETQ. The V end lost 0 bases, the J end lost 3 bases, and 3 bases lay between the germline ends. The CDR3 sequence is CASSLAEETQYF. CDR3 DNA sequence: TGCGCCAGCAGCTTGGCCGAAGAGACCCAGTACTTC.

The gene calls are TRBV5-1 and TRBJ2-7; tentatively, D is TRBD2 (6 bases). V lost 0 bases, J lost 2 bases, and 9 bases lay in between. The CDR3 is made up of 14 amino acids. Germline CDR1 SGHRS, CDR2 YFSETQ. CDR3 region: CASSLAEGPYEQYF. The CDR3 DNA sequence: TGCGCCAGCAGCTTGGCGGAGGGACCCTACGAGCAGTACTTC.

This clone was seen more than once but under ten times. J is TRBJ2-7 and V is TRBV3-1 (or the pseudogene TRBV3-2); D gene uncertain. This CDR3 has 12 amino acids. The V end lost 0 bases, the J end lost 6 bases, and 6 bases lay between the germline ends. Per the germline V gene, CDR1 is LGHDT and CDR2 is YNNKEL (reference sequence). CDR3 protein: CASSQEGLEQYF. As DNA, the CDR3 is TGTGCCAGCAGCCAAGAGGGCCTCGAGCAGTACTTC.

The chain combines TRBV3-1 (or the pseudogene TRBV3-2) with TRBJ2-3; D not resolved. From germline, CDR1 is LGHDT and CDR2 YNNKEL (reference sequence). The CDR3 loop spans 14 amino acids. The germline V and J ends were trimmed by 0 bases and 9 bases, with 13 bases remaining between them. CDR3 residues: CASSQDIGRDTQYF. The CDR3 DNA reads as TGTGCCAGCAGCCAAGATATTGGGCGAGACACGCAGTATTTT.